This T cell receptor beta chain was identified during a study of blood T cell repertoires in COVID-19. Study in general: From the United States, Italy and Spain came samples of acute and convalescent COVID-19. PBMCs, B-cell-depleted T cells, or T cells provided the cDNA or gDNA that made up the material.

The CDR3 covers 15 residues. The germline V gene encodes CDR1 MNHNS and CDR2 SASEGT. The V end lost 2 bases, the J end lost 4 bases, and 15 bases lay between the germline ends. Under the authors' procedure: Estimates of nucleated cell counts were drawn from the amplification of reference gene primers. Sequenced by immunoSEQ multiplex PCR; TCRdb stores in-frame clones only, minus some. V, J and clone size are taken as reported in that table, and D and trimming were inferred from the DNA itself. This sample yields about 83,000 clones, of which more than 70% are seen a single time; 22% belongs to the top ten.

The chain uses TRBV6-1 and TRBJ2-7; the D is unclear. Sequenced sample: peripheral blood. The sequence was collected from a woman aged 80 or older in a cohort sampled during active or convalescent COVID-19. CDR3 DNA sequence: TGTGCCAGCAGTGAACAGTCCTTGGGCCCGTACGAGCAGTACTTC. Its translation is CASSEQSLGPYEQYF.